This T cell receptor (beta chain) was sequenced during a study of blood T cell repertoires in COVID-19. Study-wide context: There were acute and convalescent COVID-19 samples, and they came from the United States, Italy and Spain. The analysed material was cDNA or gDNA that came from T cells, B-cell-depleted T cells, or PBMCs.

As originally analysed: By means of reference gene primer amplification, nucleated cell counts were estimated. Sequencing was performed with immunoSEQ multiplex PCR; in TCRdb, only in-frame clones are kept and a portion is missing. Clone size and the V and J calls come from that table; the DNA yielded D and trimming. The repertoire holds about 180,000 clones, with about 86% as singletons. With 2 bases clipped from V and 0 bases from J, the junction kept 3 bases outside the gene matches. Germline values: CDR1 MNHNY, CDR2 SVGAGI (reference sequence). CDR3 length: 15 residues. The clonotype comes from a woman in her 30s with active or convalescent COVID-19. Sequenced input: peripheral blood. V and J are TRBV6-6 and TRBJ1-1; the match to TRBD1 covers 7 bases. The CDR3 loop is CASSYPGQMNTEAFF. In DNA, the CDR3 is TGTGCCAGCAGTTACCCGGGACAGATGAACACTGAAGCTTTCTTT.